This T cell receptor beta chain was sequenced in a study of blood T cells in healthy people across ages. This clonotype turned up a few times. Its specificity is not known. Germline-derived CDR1 and CDR2 are DFQATT and SNEGSKA (reference sequence). This CDR3 is built from 13 residues. A sample-barcoded 5' primer and a J-beta primer mix were used in a second PCR of about 7 to 12 cycles. All cDNA molecules were each tagged by a template-switch adaptor with 12 random nucleotides. Via MiXCR, TCRdb re-called the 5' RACE reads, giving one row per CDR3 protein. There are about 640,000 distinct CDR3 sequences in the sample; under 70% occur only once, and around 37% lies in the top ten. Whole-study results and caveats: TCR beta diversity tracked closely with naive T cell percentage.

The material sequenced was blood. The source of this sequence is a man between 60 and 75 years old in good health. The chain couples TRBV20-1 to TRBJ2-4; TRBD2 matches 12 bases. The DNA end is more similar to TRBJ2-7, so the J call may be wrong. DNA of the CDR3: TGCAGTGCTGCGACTAGCGGGGGTAACGAGCAGTACTTC. This codes for CSAATSGGNEQYF.